This T cell receptor (beta chain) came from a study of CD8 T cells in ankylosing spondylitis. Study observations and caveats: Matched ankylosing spondylitis synovial fluid reportedly showed significant enrichment of disease-linked clones. Peripheral blood samples showed relatively rare disease-linked clones, and these clones were CD8+. In the blood and synovial fluid of reactive arthritis, some motif variants had been previously reported. In ankylosing spondylitis blood, a motif of roughly 8 highly homologous TCR beta variants appeared characteristic.

Deletions cut 4 bases from V and 2 bases from J, with 21 bases between. Per germline, CDR1 GTSNPN and CDR2 SVGIG (reference sequence). CDR3 size: 17 residues. This clonotype turned up a few times. Its antigen is unidentified. 5'-RACE, quantitative and with molecular barcodes, yielded the TCR beta libraries. One entry per CDR3 protein results from TCRdb running MiXCR on the 5' RACE reads. Here the sample spans 250,000 to 350,000 distinct CDR3 sequences, approximately 8% being singletons. Sequencing input: blood, either unsorted or a sorted T cell fraction (not recorded which). The chain couples TRBV30 to TRBJ1-5; D uncertain. This receptor was obtained from a male donor with ankylosing spondylitis. CDR3 loop: CAWTSPASPRGNQPQHF. CDR3 nucleotides: TGTGCCTGGACCTCTCCAGCGAGCCCTCGGGGCAATCAGCCCCAGCATTTT.